Listed below are T cell receptor beta chains from one sample, sequenced in a study of blood T cells in healthy people across ages. TCRdb passed the 5' RACE reads through MiXCR, listing each CDR3 protein once. There are roughly 1,800,000 distinct CDR3 sequences in the sample; around half occur only once, and over 2% lies in the top ten. The material sequenced was blood. Receptor source: a woman aged 40 to 55 in good health. Both conserved end residues are part of each CDR3. The order of the fields is J gene, clone size, V gene, D gene, CDR3 protein, CDR3 DNA. A D gene is named only where the DNA matches it firmly. Not every row has a clone size; where given, it reads once, few, many or a size class.

>TRBJ2-5|-|TRBV20-1|TRBD1
CSASSGTGALQETQYF
TGCAGTGCTAGCTCCGGGACAGGGGCCCTCCAAGAGACCCAGTACTTC
>TRBJ1-2|-|TRBV28|-
CASSLWSTGQSYGYTF
TGTGCCAGCAGTTTATGGTCTACTGGACAGAGCTATGGCTACACCTTC
>TRBJ2-5|few|TRBV6-2/TRBV6-3|-
CASSYDAIQETQYF
TGTGCCAGCAGTTACGACGCGATCCAAGAGACCCAGTACTTC
>TRBJ1-4|-|TRBV4-3|-
CASSQVGGGKEKLFF
TGCGCCAGCAGCCAAGTCGGGGGGGGGAAAGAAAAACTGTTTTTT
>TRBJ1-4|many|TRBV27|TRBD1
CASGKTGVGEKLFF
TGTGCCAGCGGAAAAACAGGGGTTGGTGAAAAACTGTTTTTT
>TRBJ1-1|-|TRBV6-2/TRBV6-3|-
CASSSRLRGFGEAFF
TGTGCCAGCAGTTCAAGGCTCAGGGGCTTTGGTGAAGCTTTCTTT
>TRBJ2-7|-|TRBV5-1|-
CASSPGTREQYF
TGCGCCAGCAGCCCGGGGACGAGAGAGCAGTACTTC
>TRBJ2-7|-|TRBV20-1|-
CSAIKGVWAYEQYF
TGCAGTGCTATAAAGGGGGTGTGGGCCTACGAGCAGTACTTC
>TRBJ2-7|once|TRBV28|-
CASSPRTVHSYEQYF
TGTGCCAGCAGTCCCAGGACCGTCCATTCCTACGAGCAGTACTTC
>TRBJ2-3|-|TRBV6-2/TRBV6-3|TRBD2
CASRSLGLAGPKFLTDTQYF
TGTGCCAGCAGATCCCTTGGACTAGCGGGGCCCAAATTCCTCACAGATACGCAGTATTTT
>TRBJ2-7|-|TRBV5-1|TRBD2
CASSIGLAGDNQYF
TGCGCCAGCAGCATAGGACTAGCGGGGGATAACCAGTACTTC
>TRBJ2-3|few|TRBV12-3/TRBV12-4|-
CASTQGMTDTQYF
TGTGCCAGCACTCAGGGGATGACAGATACGCAGTATTTT
>TRBJ1-2|few|TRBV6-5|TRBD1
CASSRTGDTNYGYTF
TGTGCCAGCAGTCGCACAGGGGACACTAACTATGGCTACACCTTC
>TRBJ2-1|-|TRBV20-1|-
CSVKSSPNEQFF
TGCAGTGTTAAGTCGTCTCCCAATGAGCAGTTCTTC
>TRBJ2-6|-|TRBV21-1|-
CASSKTVSSSGANVLTF
TGTGCCAGCAGCAAGACAGTTAGTAGCTCTGGGGCCAACGTCCTGACTTTC
>TRBJ2-5|few|TRBV4-3|-
CASSHNTWETQYF
TGCGCCAGCAGCCATAATACGTGGGAGACCCAGTACTTC
>TRBJ2-7|-|TRBV2|-
CASTLGARSSYEQYF
TGTGCCAGCACCCTGGGAGCCCGAAGCTCCTACGAGCAGTACTTC
>TRBJ2-6|-|TRBV27|TRBD1
CASSLSPTGAGANVLTF
TGTGCCAGCAGTTTATCCCCGACAGGGGCAGGGGCCAACGTCCTGACTTTC
>TRBJ2-7|once|TRBV6-1|TRBD1
CASRTTGGDPSSYEQYF
TGTGCCAGCAGGACGACAGGGGGCGACCCTTCCTCCTACGAGCAGTACTTC
>TRBJ1-5|few|TRBV20-1|-
CSAPRGSRNQPQHF
TGCAGTGCCCCCCGAGGCAGCCGCAATCAGCCCCAGCATTTT
>TRBJ2-7|few|TRBV6-5|TRBD1
CASSIQGVKGEQYF
TGTGCCAGCAGTATACAGGGGGTTAAGGGCGAGCAGTACTTC
>TRBJ2-5|-|TRBV9|-
CASSVISGTQYF
TGTGCCAGCAGCGTAATAAGCGGGACCCAGTACTTC
>TRBJ2-1|many|TRBV6-2/TRBV6-3|-
CASSYSGQHNEQFF
TGCGCCAGCAGCTATAGTGGACAGCACAATGAGCAGTTCTTC
>TRBJ2-3|-|TRBV29-1|-
CSVEGGDISTDTQYF
TGCAGCGTTGAAGGCGGGGATATTAGCACAGATACGCAGTATTTT
>TRBJ1-2|-|TRBV6-5|-
CASRLGRNYGYTF
TGTGCCAGCAGACTTGGACGGAACTATGGCTACACCTTC
>TRBJ2-7|few|TRBV7-2|-
CASSLVRDFSYEQYF
TGTGCCAGCAGCTTAGTACGGGACTTCTCCTACGAGCAGTACTTC
>TRBJ2-7|-|TRBV20-1|-
CSARGLGTRVYNEQYF
TGCAGTGCTAGAGGGCTCGGGACACGAGTCTACAATGAGCAGTACTTC
>TRBJ2-1|-|TRBV20-1|TRBD2
CSAERGLAGGHEQFF
TGCAGTGCGGAACGGGGACTAGCGGGGGGGCATGAGCAGTTCTTC
>TRBJ1-4|-|TRBV11-2|-
CASSLGVLGSEKLFF
TGTGCCAGCAGCTTAGGTGTTTTGGGCTCGGAAAAACTGTTTTTT
>TRBJ1-2|-|TRBV20-1|-
CSATKLTPAREEANYGYTF
TGCAGTGCTACGAAATTAACCCCGGCCAGGGAAGAGGCTAACTATGGCTACACCTTC
>TRBJ2-7|-|TRBV27|-
CANSSPVGWGGEQYF
TGTGCCAACAGCTCCCCGGTCGGTTGGGGAGGCGAGCAGTACTTC
>TRBJ1-4|few|TRBV20-1|-
CSARRDEKLFF
TGCAGTGCTAGGCGAGATGAAAAACTGTTTTTT
>TRBJ1-2|few|TRBV7-2|-
CASSPQGDGNYGYTF
TGTGCCAGCAGCCCCCAAGGGGACGGAAACTATGGCTACACCTTC
>TRBJ2-1|-|TRBV3-1|-
CASTTGLSSYNEQFF
TGTGCCAGCACCACAGGGCTGAGCTCCTACAATGAGCAGTTCTTC
>TRBJ1-2|-|TRBV4-3|-
CASSVQTPSGGYTF
TGCGCCAGCAGCGTACAGACCCCGTCCGGTGGCTACACCTTC
>TRBJ1-2|-|TRBV15|-
CATSRDLSAQSDGYTF
TGTGCCACCAGCAGAGATCTGAGTGCTCAGTCGGATGGCTACACCTTC
>TRBJ1-1|-|TRBV29-1|-
CSTDSGQGNTEAFF
TGCAGCACCGACAGCGGCCAGGGGAACACTGAAGCTTTCTTT
>TRBJ2-2|-|TRBV28|-
CASSLPSLGRATGELFF
TGTGCCAGCAGTCTTCCAAGCCTCGGACGGGCCACCGGGGAGCTGTTTTTT
>TRBJ2-5|few|TRBV20-1|-
CSARDWDPQETQYF
TGCAGTGCTAGAGATTGGGACCCTCAAGAGACCCAGTACTTC
>TRBJ1-2|-|TRBV7-2|TRBD1
CASSSGQGAGGYTF
TGTGCCAGCAGTTCCGGGCAGGGGGCTGGCGGCTACACCTTC
>TRBJ2-1|few|TRBV4-3|-
CASSPTPHETYNEQFF
TGCGCCAGCAGCCCGACTCCCCACGAAACCTACAATGAGCAGTTCTTT
>TRBJ2-5|-|TRBV7-2|-
CASSPTRDLQYF
TGTGCCAGCAGCCCTACTAGGGACTTACAGTACTTC
>TRBJ1-6|-|TRBV20-1|-
CSAGSHPLESSYNSPLHF
TGCAGTGCTGGATCTCACCCTCTGGAGAGCTCCTATAATTCACCCCTCCACTTT
>TRBJ1-2|few|TRBV20-1|-
CSARVGQPGGYTF
TGCAGTGCTAGAGTGGGACAACCCGGAGGCTACACCTTC
>TRBJ2-1|once|TRBV14|-
CAGSQIHSSNNEQFF
TGTGCCGGCAGCCAGATACATTCAAGTAACAATGAGCAGTTCTTC
>TRBJ2-1|-|TRBV28|TRBD2
CASSLSRGGHPEQFF
TGTGCCAGCAGTTTATCCCGGGGGGGCCACCCTGAGCAGTTCTTC
>TRBJ1-2|-|TRBV9|-
CASTGSPSSGYTF
TGTGCCAGCACCGGATCCCCTTCATCCGGCTACACCTTC
>TRBJ2-3|-|TRBV18|-
CASYQRDTDTQYF
TGTGCCAGCTATCAACGGGACACAGATACGCAGTATTTT
>TRBJ2-5|-|TRBV12-3/TRBV12-4|-
CASSVAGLETQYF
TGTGCCAGCAGTGTAGCCGGGCTTGAGACCCAGTACTTC
>TRBJ1-1|-|TRBV6-6|-
CASSKITEAFF
TGTGCCAGCAGTAAGATAACTGAAGCTTTCTTT
>TRBJ1-2|few|TRBV4-3|-
CASRRSKQGFYGYTF
TGCGCCAGCAGAAGATCGAAACAGGGATTCTATGGCTACACCTTC
>TRBJ1-2|-|TRBV20-1|-
CSASLQAGSGGYTF
TGCAGTGCTAGTCTTCAGGCAGGGTCGGGCGGCTACACCTTC
>TRBJ2-3|-|TRBV13|-
CASSAVSTDTQYF
TGTGCCAGCAGCGCGGTTAGCACAGATACGCAGTATTTT
>TRBJ2-3|-|TRBV4-2|TRBD1
CASSPRDRGDTDTQYF
TGTGCCAGCAGCCCTCGGGACAGGGGGGACACAGATACGCAGTATTTT
>TRBJ2-5|few|TRBV2|TRBD1
CASSGTTGGLTQYF
TGTGCCAGCAGTGGAACGACAGGGGGCTTGACCCAGTACTTC
>TRBJ2-1|few|TRBV5-1|-
CASSSPLRGDTYNEQFF
TGCGCCAGCAGCTCCCCGTTAAGGGGCGATACCTACAATGAGCAGTTCTTC
>TRBJ2-3|few|TRBV9|-
CASSADLRSTDTQYF
TGTGCCAGCAGCGCGGACTTAAGAAGCACAGATACGCAGTATTTT
>TRBJ2-6|few|TRBV7-9|-
CASSSRGNGANVLTF
TGTGCCAGCAGCTCCAGGGGAAATGGGGCCAACGTCCTGACTTTC
>TRBJ2-3|-|TRBV20-1|TRBD1
CSAPPDRAADTQYF
TGCAGTGCGCCCCCGGACAGGGCCGCAGATACGCAGTATTTT
>TRBJ2-5|-|TRBV6-2/TRBV6-3|-
CASSYYLGSGQYF
TGTGCCAGCAGTTACTACCTGGGCAGCGGGCAGTACTTC